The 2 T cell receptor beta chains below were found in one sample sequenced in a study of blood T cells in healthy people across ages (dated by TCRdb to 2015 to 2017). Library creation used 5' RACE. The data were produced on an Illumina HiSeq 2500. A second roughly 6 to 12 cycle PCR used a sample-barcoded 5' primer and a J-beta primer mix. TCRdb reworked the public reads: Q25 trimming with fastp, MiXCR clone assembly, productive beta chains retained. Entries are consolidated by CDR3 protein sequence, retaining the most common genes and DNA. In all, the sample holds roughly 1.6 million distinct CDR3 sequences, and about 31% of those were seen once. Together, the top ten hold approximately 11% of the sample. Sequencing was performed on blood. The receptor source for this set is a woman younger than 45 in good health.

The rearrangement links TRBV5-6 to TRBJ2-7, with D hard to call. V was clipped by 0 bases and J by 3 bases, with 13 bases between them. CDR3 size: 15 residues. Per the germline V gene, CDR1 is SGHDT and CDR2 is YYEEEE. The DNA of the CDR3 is TGTGCCAGCAGCTTGGATAGGACGGAGATCTACGAGCAGTACTTC. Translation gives CASSLDRTEIYEQYF. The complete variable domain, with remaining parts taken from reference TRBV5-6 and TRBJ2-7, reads DAGVTQSPTHLIKTRGQQVTLRCSPKSGHDTVSWYQQALGQGPQFIFQYYEEEERQRGNFPDRFSGHQFPNYSSELNVNALLLGDSALYLCASSLDRTEIYEQYFGPGTRLTVT.

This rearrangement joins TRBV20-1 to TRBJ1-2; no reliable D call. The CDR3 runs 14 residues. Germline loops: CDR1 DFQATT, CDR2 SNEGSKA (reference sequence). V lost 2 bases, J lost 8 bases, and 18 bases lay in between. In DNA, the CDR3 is TGCAGTGCTAGACCACCAAGGACGGAAAGAGGCTACACCTTC. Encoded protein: CSARPPRTERGYTF.